Below, 21 T cell receptor beta chains from the same sample are listed, as sequenced in a study of T cell responses to AZD1222 COVID-19 vaccine. Profiled with immunoSEQ multiplex PCR; TCRdb holds only in-frame clones, not every one. Of more than 95,000 clones in the sample, around 90% were seen once. The source was peripheral blood, collected on day 0 of AZD1222 vaccination. These receptors were collected from an adult in good health.

DNA of the CDR3: TGTGCCAGCAGCTTAGCGCCCGGGAAGTATGAAGCTTTCTTT. Protein product: CASSLAPGKYEAFF. V gene TRBV7-9 combines with J gene TRBJ1-1; no firm D call. Germline CDR1 reads SEHNR; CDR2 reads FQNEAQ (reference sequence). The CDR3 is made up of 14 amino acids. V was trimmed by 0 bases and J by 7 bases, leaving 12 bases between them.

The chain recombines TRBV27 with TRBJ2-1, with D possibly matching TRBD2 (7 bases). The CDR3 is made up of 13 amino acids. Germline V gives CDR1 MNHEY, CDR2 SMNVEV (reference sequence). Trimming took 3 bases from V and 9 from J, leaving 12 bases between them. The CDR3 protein is CASSFPGEGEQFF. CDR3 in DNA: TGTGCCAGCAGTTTCCCAGGGGAGGGTGAGCAGTTCTTC.

The chain links TRBV6-1 to TRBJ2-1, with 8 bases aligning to TRBD2. CDR3 length equals 14 residues. V gave up 7 bases and J gave up 6 bases; unmatched junction bases: 8. Per germline, CDR1 MNHNS and CDR2 SASEGT. The CDR3 is CASTGTSGGNEQFF. Here the CDR3 DNA reads TGTGCCAGCACGGGGACTAGTGGGGGCAATGAGCAGTTCTTC.

This chain connects TRBV7-2 to TRBJ2-3; D is perhaps TRBD2 (6 bases). The CDR3 contains 18 residues. CDR1 and CDR2 (germline): SGHTA, FQGNSA. V dropped 2 bases and J dropped 5 bases, with 23 bases sitting between them. The CDR3 DNA follows: TGTGCCAGCAGCTTAAAGGTCCCTAGCGCATCCGAGGGAGATACGCAGTATTTT. This gives the protein CASSLKVPSASEGDTQYF. Full variable domain (remainder filled in from reference TRBV7-2 and TRBJ2-3): GAGVSQSPSNKVTEKGKDVELRCDPISGHTALYWYRQSLGQGLEFLIYFQGNSAPDKSGLPSDRFSAERTGGSVSTLTIQRTQQEDSAVYLCASSLKVPSASEGDTQYFGPGTRLTVL.

V gene TRBV6-5 combines with J gene TRBJ1-3, with D unresolved. Germline loops: CDR1 MNHEY, CDR2 SVGAGI. V was pared by 10 bases and J by 1 base, with 17 bases between. The CDR3 length is 15 residues. CDR3 sequence (DNA): TGTGCCACTACCGACCGGGCCCAGTCTGGAAACACCATATATTTT. It encodes CATTDRAQSGNTIYF.

The CDR3 loop is CASSPRQDSNQPQHF. The CDR3 DNA reads TGTGCCAGTAGTCCCAGACAGGATAGCAATCAGCCCCAGCATTTT. This sequence joins TRBV19 and TRBJ1-5; weak D call: TRBD1 (6 bases). V was shortened by 5 bases and J by 0 bases, with 11 bases between the two germline ends. The CDR3 has 15 residues. The germline CDR1 and CDR2 sequences are LNHDA and SQIVND (reference sequence). Drawing the rest from reference TRBV19 and TRBJ1-5, the complete variable domain is DGGITQSPKYLFRKEGQNVTLSCEQNLNHDAMYWYRQDPGQGLRLIYYSQIVNDFQKGDIAEGYSVSREKKESFPLTVTSAQKNPTAFYLCASSPRQDSNQPQHFGDGTRLSIL.

The V and J genes are TRBV18 and TRBJ2-7, with D perhaps assigned TRBD1 or TRBD2 (6 bases each). V lost 0 bases and J lost 6, with 9 bases in between. Germline V gene lookup returns CDR1 KGHSH and CDR2 LQKENI. This CDR3 is built from 13 residues. CDR3 nucleotides: TGTGCCAGCTCACCACCTTCGGGGGCCGAGCAGTACTTC. Translated, it gives CASSPPSGAEQYF.

The chain uses TRBV14 and TRBJ1-2, with unresolved D. The CDR3 extends over 13 amino acids. Germline V gene data show CDR1 as SGHDN and CDR2 as FVKESK. Trimming removed 0 bases from V and 6 bases from J, with 8 bases in between. The CDR3 spells CASSQDRRHGYTF. Written as DNA, the CDR3 is TGTGCCAGCAGCCAAGATCGACGCCATGGCTACACCTTC. Drawing the rest from reference TRBV14 and TRBJ1-2, the complete variable domain is EAGVTQFPSHSVIEKGQTVTLRCDPISGHDNLYWYRRVMGKEIKFLLHFVKESKQDESGMPNNRFLAERTGGTYSTLKVQPAELEDSGVYFCASSQDRRHGYTFGSGTRLTVV.

The chain links TRBV6-2 or TRBV6-3 to TRBJ2-1, with TRBD2 matching 13 bases. This CDR3 is built from 18 residues. Germline CDR1 MNHEY, CDR2 SVGEGT. V lost 5 bases, J lost 6 bases, and 13 bases stayed unmatched. The CDR3 bases are TGTGCCAGCAGTGGAACCGGGACTAGCGGGGCCTTCGGCAATGAGCAGTTCTTC. Translated, it gives CASSGTGTSGAFGNEQFF.

The V call is TRBV9, the J call TRBJ2-5; D call uncertain. Germline CDR1 reads SGDLS; CDR2 reads YYNGEE. The CDR3 contains 13 residues. The V gene lost 4 bases and the J gene lost 5 bases, with 12 bases spanning the gap. DNA of the CDR3: TGTGCCAGCAGCAGGGTTTTTGGGGAGACCCAGTACTTC. Its translation is CASSRVFGETQYF. Using reference TRBV9 and TRBJ2-5 for the parts outside the CDR3, the full variable domain is DSGVTQTPKHLITATGQRVTLRCSPRSGDLSVYWYQQSLDQGLQFLIQYYNGEERAKGNILERFSAQQFPDLHSELNLSSLELGDSALYFCASSRVFGETQYFGPGTRLLVL.

This clone was counted only a few times. The rearrangement joins TRBV7-2 to TRBJ2-2, with 11 bases aligning to TRBD2. The germline V gene encodes CDR1 SGHTA and CDR2 FQGNSA. The CDR3 loop spans 15 amino acids. J gave up 5 bases and V 4 bases, and 3 bases lay outside the gene matches. CDR3 loop: CASSYTSGGTGELFF. DNA of the CDR3: TGTGCCAGCAGCTATACTAGCGGGGGTACCGGGGAGCTGTTTTTT.

This sequence joins TRBV12-3 or TRBV12-4 and TRBJ2-1; D is unresolved. This CDR3 is 13 amino acids long. With 6 bases removed from V and 4 bases from J, the gap between germline ends came to 10 bases. The CDR3 DNA reads TGTGCCAGCAGACGCGTTTTTTACAATGAGCAGTTCTTC. Translation: CASRRVFYNEQFF.

V and J are TRBV12-3 or TRBV12-4 and TRBJ1-1; weak D call: TRBD1 (5 bases). V dropped 3 bases and J dropped 1 base, with 6 bases sitting between them. The CDR3 consists of 13 residues. DNA for the CDR3: TGTGCCAGCAGTTTGGGGCCGAACACTGAAGCTTTCTTT. Translating it yields CASSLGPNTEAFF.

The sample holds one count of this clone. The rearrangement links TRBV4-3 to TRBJ1-6; D is undetermined. The CDR3 has 14 residues. Deletions cut 0 bases from V and 4 bases from J, with 4 bases between. Germline V gene data show CDR1 as LGHNA and CDR2 as YSLEER. The CDR3 loop reads CASSQDRYNSPLHF. CDR3 DNA: TGCGCCAGCAGCCAAGACAGATATAATTCACCCCTCCACTTT.

The gene calls are TRBV14 and TRBJ2-5; TRBD1 agrees at 8 bases. The CDR3 is 16 amino acids. Germline lookup yields CDR1 SGHDN and CDR2 FVKESK. The V gene end was trimmed by 0 bases and the J gene end by 4 bases; junction bases not matched to a gene: 7. The CDR3 here is CASSQDSTGEGETQYF. DNA for the CDR3: TGTGCCAGCAGCCAAGATTCGACAGGGGAAGGAGAGACCCAGTACTTC.

The V and J genes are TRBV3-1 (or the pseudogene TRBV3-2) and TRBJ1-2; the D is unclear. Trimming removed 6 bases from V and 4 bases from J, with 9 bases in between. Per the germline V gene, CDR1 is LGHDT and CDR2 is YNNKEL (reference sequence). The CDR3 spans 12 residues. The CDR3 DNA is TGTGCCAGCAGTCCCGGGAGCTATGGCTACACCTTC. Its translation is CASSPGSYGYTF.

This clone has more than one count but fewer than ten. The chain recombines TRBV7-8 with TRBJ1-1, with D maybe TRBD1 (5 bases). The CDR3 is made up of 13 amino acids. Germline lookup yields CDR1 SGHVS and CDR2 FQNEAQ. V was shortened by 4 bases and J by 5 bases, with 11 bases between the two germline ends. The CDR3 protein is CASSSRVATEAFF. CDR3 sequence (DNA): TGTGCCAGCAGCTCCAGGGTGGCGACTGAAGCTTTCTTT.

The CDR3 region has the DNA TGTGCCACCCTAGGGGGACAGGGCCCCTACGAGCAGTACTTC. It yields the protein CATLGGQGPYEQYF. The V call is TRBV28, the J call TRBJ2-7; the match to TRBD1 covers 9 bases. The CDR3 is made up of 14 amino acids. V lost 10 bases and J lost 2; bases outside the gene matches: 9. Germline CDR1 is MDHEN and CDR2 is SYDVKM.

The gene calls are TRBV5-4 and TRBJ2-1; 10 nucleotides agree with TRBD1. Germline trimming cut 4 bases from V and 3 bases from J; bases unmatched to any gene: 4. The CDR3 sequence is 15 residues long. Germline V gene lookup returns CDR1 SGHNT and CDR2 YYREEE (reference sequence). CDR3: CASSQWDRGYNEQFF. The CDR3 coding sequence is TGTGCCAGCAGCCAATGGGACAGGGGCTACAATGAGCAGTTCTTC.

The chain couples TRBV18 to TRBJ1-2, with 11 bases aligning to TRBD1. CDR1 is KGHSH, CDR2 LQKENI, per germline. Trimming cost V 6 bases and J 6 bases; bases outside gene matches: 15. The CDR3 is made up of 17 amino acids. The CDR3 here is CASSLAGTGGTSDGYTF. CDR3 coding DNA: TGTGCCAGCTCCCTAGCCGGGACAGGGGGAACCTCCGATGGCTACACCTTC.

The chain is built from TRBV18 and TRBJ1-6; D is undetermined. Trimming shortened V by 3 bases and J by 2 bases, and 8 bases separated the two germline ends. The CDR3 spans 15 residues. The germline gives CDR1 KGHSH, CDR2 LQKENI. The CDR3 loop reads CASSPRPAYNSPLHF. As DNA, the CDR3 is TGTGCCAGCTCACCCCGACCCGCCTATAATTCACCCCTCCACTTT. Full variable domain (outside the CDR3, taken from reference TRBV18 and TRBJ1-6): NAGVMQNPRHLVRRRGQEARLRCSPMKGHSHVYWYRQLPEEGLKFMVYLQKENIIDESGMPKERFSAEFPKEGPSILRIQQVVRGDSAAYFCASSPRPAYNSPLHFGNGTRLTVT.